This is a list of T cell receptor beta chains from one sample in a study of blood T cells in healthy people across ages. One entry per CDR3 protein, called by TCRdb with MiXCR from the 5' RACE reads. The sample holds hundreds of thousands of distinct CDR3 sequences, around a fifth seen once. The sequencing sample was made of blood. The source is a man between 70 and 80 years old in good health. Each CDR3 is given with its conserved first and last residue. Clone size is stated in some rows and not others, as once, few, many or a class when expanded.

CDR3 protein: CASSQASGGLQETQYF; V gene: TRBV4-1; clone size: many; J gene: TRBJ2-5
CDR3 protein: CASSKGRLEVGDEQYF; V gene: TRBV21-1; clone size: few; J gene: TRBJ2-7
CDR3 protein: CARSWGQAGTTDTQYF; V gene: TRBV5-1; clone size: NA; J gene: TRBJ2-3
CDR3 protein: CASTSGYEQYF; V gene: TRBV12-3/TRBV12-4; clone size: many; J gene: TRBJ2-7
CDR3 protein: CASSWTSGNTGELFF; V gene: TRBV5-1; clone size: NA; J gene: TRBJ2-2
CDR3 protein: CASSQVASAGDTQYF; V gene: TRBV3-1; clone size: NA; J gene: TRBJ2-3
CDR3 protein: CASTRETGSNPYGYTF; V gene: TRBV25-1; clone size: few; J gene: TRBJ1-2
CDR3 protein: CASSLEGGKNIQYF; V gene: TRBV5-5; clone size: NA; J gene: TRBJ2-4
CDR3 protein: CATSDPRGFYF; V gene: TRBV24-1; clone size: few; J gene: TRBJ2-7
CDR3 protein: CASSQLIGADTQYF; V gene: TRBV4-3; clone size: few; J gene: TRBJ2-3
CDR3 protein: CASSRETLYNEQFF; V gene: TRBV10-2; clone size: NA; J gene: TRBJ2-1
CDR3 protein: CATSDLGSGSSYNEQFF; V gene: TRBV24-1; clone size: NA; J gene: TRBJ2-1
CDR3 protein: CAISGGSGRNSYNEQFF; V gene: TRBV10-3; clone size: NA; J gene: TRBJ2-1
CDR3 protein: CASSTLYRGQVETQYF; V gene: TRBV21-1; clone size: NA; J gene: TRBJ2-5
CDR3 protein: CASSSQGFGEKLFF; V gene: TRBV28; clone size: NA; J gene: TRBJ1-4
CDR3 protein: CASSEYERQGAYEQYF; V gene: TRBV25-1; clone size: NA; J gene: NA
CDR3 protein: CASSFFAGDDTGELFF; V gene: TRBV7-2; clone size: few; J gene: TRBJ2-2
CDR3 protein: CASSYSLIGGPSYEQYF; V gene: TRBV6-5; clone size: NA; J gene: TRBJ2-7
CDR3 protein: CARGQGSDNEQFF; V gene: TRBV19; clone size: many; J gene: TRBJ2-1
CDR3 protein: CASSSRLAGAVETQYF; V gene: TRBV7-9; clone size: few; J gene: TRBJ2-5
CDR3 protein: CASSRQGRGTGELFF; V gene: TRBV7-3; clone size: NA; J gene: TRBJ2-2
CDR3 protein: CASSSGQGKLFF; V gene: TRBV25-1; clone size: once; J gene: TRBJ1-4
CDR3 protein: CASTGTGASYEQYF; V gene: TRBV28; clone size: NA; J gene: TRBJ2-7
CDR3 protein: CASDGLAGWNNEQFF; V gene: TRBV11-2; clone size: NA; J gene: TRBJ2-1
CDR3 protein: CAISSDSKVAQYF; V gene: TRBV10-3; clone size: NA; J gene: TRBJ2-5
CDR3 protein: CASSYSGVGQYF; V gene: TRBV6-2/TRBV6-3; clone size: NA; J gene: TRBJ2-7
CDR3 protein: CASSLRGGNNEQFF; V gene: TRBV7-3; clone size: NA; J gene: TRBJ2-1
CDR3 protein: CSARGGGNSKNIQYF; V gene: TRBV20-1; clone size: many; J gene: TRBJ2-4
CDR3 protein: CSARRDRVTNYGYTF; V gene: TRBV20-1; clone size: few; J gene: TRBJ1-2
CDR3 protein: CASSRRIATEAFF; V gene: TRBV5-1; clone size: NA; J gene: TRBJ1-1
CDR3 protein: CATSDNRLAGLHEQFF; V gene: TRBV24-1; clone size: few; J gene: TRBJ2-1
CDR3 protein: CASSLEWTPAYEQYF; V gene: TRBV11-2; clone size: NA; J gene: NA
CDR3 protein: CASSPREYQETQYF; V gene: TRBV7-6; clone size: few; J gene: TRBJ2-5
CDR3 protein: CASSLGGVLDYEQYF; V gene: TRBV11-2; clone size: NA; J gene: TRBJ2-7
CDR3 protein: CASRTGPYEQYF; V gene: TRBV6-5; clone size: NA; J gene: TRBJ2-7
CDR3 protein: CSARGGGVSYEQYF; V gene: TRBV20-1; clone size: NA; J gene: NA
CDR3 protein: CASITGQCNEKLFF; V gene: TRBV27; clone size: NA; J gene: TRBJ1-4
CDR3 protein: CSARDHLSGSSYNEQFF; V gene: TRBV20-1; clone size: NA; J gene: TRBJ2-1
CDR3 protein: CASSPGSDTEAFF; V gene: TRBV12-3/TRBV12-4; clone size: many; J gene: TRBJ1-1
CDR3 protein: CASFSGNQETQYF; V gene: TRBV7-2; clone size: few; J gene: TRBJ2-5
CDR3 protein: CASSVVDTGELFF; V gene: TRBV9; clone size: NA; J gene: TRBJ2-2